The entry below describes one TCR beta chain. Its antigen is unidentified. The method was immunoSEQ multiplex PCR; TCRdb's version includes in-frame clones alone and lacks a portion of them. This sample has 20,000 to 25,000 clones; under 75% occur once, and the top ten carry around 23%. The CDR3 consists of 15 residues. Germline loops: CDR1 PRHDT, CDR2 FYEKMQ (reference sequence). Trimming took 3 bases from V and 7 from J; bases not matched to a gene: 6. The entry originates in a study of OX40 agonist ivuxolimab in advanced cancers. For the study at large: Patients treated during dose escalation were battling hepatocellular carcinoma, melanoma, renal cell or head and neck cancer. Partial responses occurred in three patients (one hepatocellular carcinoma, two cutaneous melanoma). Mean age about 60 years, range roughly 20 to 85; roughly 82% male.

Study-level results: The investigators did not determine what antigen specificity the expanded peripheral T cells had.

This clonotype originated in an adult with an advanced solid tumor such as melanoma, head and neck, liver or kidney cancer. The chain carries TRBV13 and TRBJ2-1, with 10 bases that match TRBD1. The sample consisted of CD4+ or CD8+ T cells sorted from blood, taken in a trial of the OX40 agonist ivuxolimab. CDR3 sequence (DNA): TGTGCCAGCAGCTTGAGGACAGGGGGGAAGAATGAGCAGTTCTTC. This sequence encodes CASSLRTGGKNEQFF.